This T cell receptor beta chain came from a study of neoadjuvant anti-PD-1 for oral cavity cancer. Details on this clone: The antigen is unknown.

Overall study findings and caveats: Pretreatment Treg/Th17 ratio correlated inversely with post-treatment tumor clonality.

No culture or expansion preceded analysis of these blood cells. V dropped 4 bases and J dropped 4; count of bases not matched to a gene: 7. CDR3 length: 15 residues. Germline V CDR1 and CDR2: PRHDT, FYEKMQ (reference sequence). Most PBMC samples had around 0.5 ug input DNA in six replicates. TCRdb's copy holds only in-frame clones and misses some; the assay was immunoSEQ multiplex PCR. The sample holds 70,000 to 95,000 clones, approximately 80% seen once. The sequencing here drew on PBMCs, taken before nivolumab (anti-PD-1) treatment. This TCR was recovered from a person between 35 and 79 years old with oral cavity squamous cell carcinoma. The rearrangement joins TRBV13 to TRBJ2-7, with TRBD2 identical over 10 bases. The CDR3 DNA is TGTGCCAGCAGCTCCCGGACTAGCGGACCTTACGAGCAGTACTTC. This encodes CASSSRTSGPYEQYF.